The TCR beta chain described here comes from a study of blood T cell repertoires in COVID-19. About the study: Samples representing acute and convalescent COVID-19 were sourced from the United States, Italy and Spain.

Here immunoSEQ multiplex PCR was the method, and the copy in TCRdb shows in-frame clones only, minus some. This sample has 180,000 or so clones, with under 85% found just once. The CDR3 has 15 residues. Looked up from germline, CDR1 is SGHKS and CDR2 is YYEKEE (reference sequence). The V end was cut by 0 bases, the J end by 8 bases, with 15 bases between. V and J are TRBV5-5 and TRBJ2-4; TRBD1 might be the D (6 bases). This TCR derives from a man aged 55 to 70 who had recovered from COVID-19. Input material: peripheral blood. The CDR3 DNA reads TGTGCCAGCAGCTTGGGAAACGTGGGGGCCGACATTCAGTACTTC. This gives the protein CASSLGNVGADIQYF.